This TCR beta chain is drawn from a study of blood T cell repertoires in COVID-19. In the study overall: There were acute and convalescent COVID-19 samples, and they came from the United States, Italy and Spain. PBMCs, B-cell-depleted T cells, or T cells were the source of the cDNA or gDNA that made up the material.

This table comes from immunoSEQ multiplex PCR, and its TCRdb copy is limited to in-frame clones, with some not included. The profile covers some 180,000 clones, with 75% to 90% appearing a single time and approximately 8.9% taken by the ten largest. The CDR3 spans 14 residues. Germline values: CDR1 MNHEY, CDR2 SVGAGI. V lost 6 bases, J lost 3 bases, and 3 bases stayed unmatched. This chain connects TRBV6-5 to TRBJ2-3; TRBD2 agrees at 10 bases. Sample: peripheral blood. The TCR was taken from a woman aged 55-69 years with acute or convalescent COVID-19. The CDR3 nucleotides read TGTGCCAGCAGCCCGGGACTAGCGACAGATACGCAGTATTTT. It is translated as CASSPGLATDTQYF.